This T cell receptor beta chain comes out of a study of technical replicates of blood from a handful of donors. Libraries were prepared by immunoSEQ multiplex PCR; TCRdb keeps only in-frame clonotypes and omits some of them. The table includes tens of thousands of clones, around 96% detected once. Trimming at V came to 0 bases and at J to 8 bases, leaving 5 bases not matched to a gene. Germline CDR1 MNHEY, CDR2 SMNVEV (reference sequence). This CDR3 comprises 15 residues. The clonotype originates from a human donor in good health. This chain uses TRBV27 with TRBJ1-2, with 11 bases that match TRBD1. The specimen sequenced was T cells isolated from PBMCs. CDR3 DNA: TGTGCCAGCAGTTTATCAAGGACAGGGGGCATGGGCTACACCTTC. Its translation is CASSLSRTGGMGYTF.